This TCR beta chain was found in a study of control samples from healthy donors and cancer patients (dated by TCRdb to the early 2020s). As to this clone: Its antigen is unknown. No base quality information exists; no much larger clone differs at one position.

The library was built by means of the immunoSEQ multiplex PCR assay. TCRdb carries this immuneACCESS record with in-frame sequences only. Its versions omit some clonotypes, under half of them owing to an unresolved V gene in the studies checked, with the rest unexplained. The sample profile shows some 100,000 clones; roughly 91% of them were found once. The ten largest clones capture 17% of the sample. Taken from the germline V gene, the CDR1 and CDR2 loops are SGHTA and FQGNSA. There are 14 amino acids in the CDR3, from cysteine to phenylalanine inclusive. The entry retains the CDR3 DNA only, 42 bases that are in frame from base 1. Relative to germline, V is 5 bases shorter and J is 3 bases shorter, with 10 bases between their ends.

The chain employs TRBV7-2 and TRBJ2-2, with no confidently assigned D gene. The sequenced sample consisted of blood. The clonotype was recovered from a woman between 50 and 59 years old in good health. The CDR3 sequence is CASSLDGDTGELFF. In nucleotide form, the sequence is TGTGCCAGCAGCCTGGACGGAGACACCGGGGAGCTGTTTTTT.